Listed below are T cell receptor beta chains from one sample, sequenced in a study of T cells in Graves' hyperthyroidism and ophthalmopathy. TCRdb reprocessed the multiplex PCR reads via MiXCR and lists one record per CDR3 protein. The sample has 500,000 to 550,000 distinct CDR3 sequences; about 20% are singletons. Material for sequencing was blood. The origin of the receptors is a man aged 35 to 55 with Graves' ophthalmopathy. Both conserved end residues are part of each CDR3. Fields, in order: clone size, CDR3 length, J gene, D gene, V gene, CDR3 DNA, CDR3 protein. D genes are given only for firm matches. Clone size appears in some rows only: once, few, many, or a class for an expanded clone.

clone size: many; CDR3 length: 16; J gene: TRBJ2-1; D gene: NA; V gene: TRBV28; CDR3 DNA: TGTGCCAGCACTCCTCCCCCGAGCGGAATTTACAATGAGCAGTTCTTC; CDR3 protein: CASTPPPSGIYNEQFF
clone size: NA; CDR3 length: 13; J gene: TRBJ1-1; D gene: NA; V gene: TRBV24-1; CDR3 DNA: TGTGCCACCAGTGATTCATCGGCTAACGAAGCTTTCTTT; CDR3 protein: CATSDSSANEAFF
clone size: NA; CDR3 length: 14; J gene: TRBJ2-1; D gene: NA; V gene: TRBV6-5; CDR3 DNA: TGTGCCAGCAGTTATATAGGAGGGGACAATGAGCAGTTCTTC; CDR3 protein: CASSYIGGDNEQFF
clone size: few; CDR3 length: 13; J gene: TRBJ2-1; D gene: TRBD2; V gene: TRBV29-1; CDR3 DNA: TGCAGCGGACTAGCGGTCCGCTACAATGAGCAGTTCTTC; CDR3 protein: CSGLAVRYNEQFF
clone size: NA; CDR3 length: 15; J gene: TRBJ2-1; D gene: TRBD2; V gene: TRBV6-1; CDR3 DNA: TGTGCCAGCAGTGTCCGACTAGCGGGGGCAGGAGAGCAGTTCTTC; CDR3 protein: CASSVRLAGAGEQFF
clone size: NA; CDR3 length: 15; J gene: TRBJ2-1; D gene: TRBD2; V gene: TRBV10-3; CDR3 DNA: TGTGCCATCAGTGAACTAGCGGGGGGGCTTAATGAGCAGTTCTTC; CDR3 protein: CAISELAGGLNEQFF
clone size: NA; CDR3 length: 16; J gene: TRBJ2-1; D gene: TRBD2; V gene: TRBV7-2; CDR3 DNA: TGTGCCAGCAGTTCCCCGACTAGCGGGAGAGGGCATGAGCAGTTCTTC; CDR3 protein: CASSSPTSGRGHEQFF
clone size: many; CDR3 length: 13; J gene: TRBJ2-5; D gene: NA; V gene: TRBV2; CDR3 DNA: TGTGCCAGCTCAGGACTGGAAGGGGAGACCCAGTACTTC; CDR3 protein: CASSGLEGETQYF
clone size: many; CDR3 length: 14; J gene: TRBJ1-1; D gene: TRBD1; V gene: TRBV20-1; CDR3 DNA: TGCAGTGCTCGAACCGGGACAGAGAACACTGAAGCTTTCTTT; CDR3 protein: CSARTGTENTEAFF
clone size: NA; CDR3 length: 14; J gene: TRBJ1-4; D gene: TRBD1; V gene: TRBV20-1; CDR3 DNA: TGCAGTGCTAGAGATTTTCAGGGGGCTGAAAAACTGTTTTTT; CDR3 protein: CSARDFQGAEKLFF
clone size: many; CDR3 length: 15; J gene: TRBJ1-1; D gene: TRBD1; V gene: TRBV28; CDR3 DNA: TGTGCCAGCAGTATGAGGGGGCGTATGAGCACTGAAGCTTTCTTT; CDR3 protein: CASSMRGRMSTEAFF
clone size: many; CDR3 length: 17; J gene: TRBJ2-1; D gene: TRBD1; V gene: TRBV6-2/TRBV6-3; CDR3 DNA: TGTGCCAGCAGAACGCTAGGTTGGACAGGGGTCGACAATGAGCAGTTCTTC; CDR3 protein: CASRTLGWTGVDNEQFF
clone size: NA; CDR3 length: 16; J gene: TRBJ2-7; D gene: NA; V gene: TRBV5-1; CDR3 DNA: TGCGCCAGCAGCCCCGGGATTACAGGGAGGGTACACGAGCAGTACTTC; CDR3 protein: CASSPGITGRVHEQYF
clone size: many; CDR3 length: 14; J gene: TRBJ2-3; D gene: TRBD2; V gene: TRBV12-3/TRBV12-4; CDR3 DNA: TGTGCCAGCAGCACTAGCGGGAGCGCAGATACGCAGTATTTT; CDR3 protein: CASSTSGSADTQYF
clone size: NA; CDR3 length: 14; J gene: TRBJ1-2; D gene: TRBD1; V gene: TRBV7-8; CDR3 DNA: TGTGCCAGCAGTTCGCGACAGGGGGCCTATGGCTACACCTTC; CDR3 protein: CASSSRQGAYGYTF
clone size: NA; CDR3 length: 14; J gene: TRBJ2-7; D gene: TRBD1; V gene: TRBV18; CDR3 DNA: TGTGCCAGCGCGGGACAGGGGACCTCCTACGAGCAGTACTTC; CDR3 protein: CASAGQGTSYEQYF
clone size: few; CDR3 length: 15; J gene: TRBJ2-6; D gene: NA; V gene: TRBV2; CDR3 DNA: TGTGCCAGCAGCCAAAAGGTCTCTGGGGCCAACGTCCTGACTTTC; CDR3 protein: CASSQKVSGANVLTF
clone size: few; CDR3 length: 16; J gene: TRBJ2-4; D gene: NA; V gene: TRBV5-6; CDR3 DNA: TGTGCCAGCAGCTGGATGACCGGGACCCAGGGAAACATTCAGTACTTC; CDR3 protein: CASSWMTGTQGNIQYF
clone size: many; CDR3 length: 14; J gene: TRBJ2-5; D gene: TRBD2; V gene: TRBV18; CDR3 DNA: TGTGCCAGCTCACCCACCGGGACTAGTCGCGCCCAGTACTTC; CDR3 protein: CASSPTGTSRAQYF
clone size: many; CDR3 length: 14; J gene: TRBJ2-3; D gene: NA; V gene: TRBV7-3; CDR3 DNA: TGTGCCAGCAGCTTAGGGCAGAACACAGATACGCAGTATTTT; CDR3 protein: CASSLGQNTDTQYF
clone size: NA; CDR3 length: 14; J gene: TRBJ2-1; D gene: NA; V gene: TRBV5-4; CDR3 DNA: TGTGCCAGCAGCTTGATAGGTGGCAGCGGTGAGCAGTTCTTC; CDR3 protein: CASSLIGGSGEQFF
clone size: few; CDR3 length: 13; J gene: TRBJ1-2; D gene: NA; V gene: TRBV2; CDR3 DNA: TGTGCCAGCAGTGAAGTACAGGGAACTGGCTACACCTTC; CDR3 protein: CASSEVQGTGYTF
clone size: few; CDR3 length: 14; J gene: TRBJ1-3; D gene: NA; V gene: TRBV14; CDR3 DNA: TGTGCCAGCAGCCAAATCTCCTCTGGAAACACCATATATTTT; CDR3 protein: CASSQISSGNTIYF
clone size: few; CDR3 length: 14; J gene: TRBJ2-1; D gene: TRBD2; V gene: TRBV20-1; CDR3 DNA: TGCAGTGCTAGCAGGGGACTAGTCTACAATGAGCAGTTCTTC; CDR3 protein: CSASRGLVYNEQFF
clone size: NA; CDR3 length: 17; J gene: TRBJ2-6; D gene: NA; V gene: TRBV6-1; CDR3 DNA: TGTGCCAGCAGTGACCCCGGGACAGCGGGCTGGGCCAACGTCCTGACTTTC; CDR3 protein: CASSDPGTAGWANVLTF
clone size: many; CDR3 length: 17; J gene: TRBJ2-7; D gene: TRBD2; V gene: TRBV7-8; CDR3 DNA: TGTGCCAGCAGCTCCCCCCTAGCGGGAGGACACTCCTACGAGCAGTACTTC; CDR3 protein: CASSSPLAGGHSYEQYF
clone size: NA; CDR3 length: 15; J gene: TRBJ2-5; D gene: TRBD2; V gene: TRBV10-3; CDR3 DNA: TGTGCCATCAGTGAGGGGGTTAGCGGGCAAGAGACCCAGTACTTC; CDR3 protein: CAISEGVSGQETQYF
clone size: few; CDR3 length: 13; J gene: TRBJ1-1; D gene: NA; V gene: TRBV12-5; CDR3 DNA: TGTGCTAGTGCCCCGGACTGGGCGACTGAAGCTTTCTTT; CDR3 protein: CASAPDWATEAFF
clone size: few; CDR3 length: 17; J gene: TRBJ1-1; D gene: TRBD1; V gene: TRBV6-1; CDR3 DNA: TGTGCCAGCAGTGAAATTCGGGGACAGGGGGCGAGCGCTGAAGCTTTCTTT; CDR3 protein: CASSEIRGQGASAEAFF
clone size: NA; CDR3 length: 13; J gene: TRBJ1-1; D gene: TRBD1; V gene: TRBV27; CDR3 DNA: TGTGCCAGCGCCATGACAGGGGGCACTGAAGCTTTCTTT; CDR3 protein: CASAMTGGTEAFF
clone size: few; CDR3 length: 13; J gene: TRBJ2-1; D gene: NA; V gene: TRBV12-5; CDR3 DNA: TGTGCTAGTGGCCTCAGCTCCTACAATGAGCAGTTCTTC; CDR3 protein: CASGLSSYNEQFF
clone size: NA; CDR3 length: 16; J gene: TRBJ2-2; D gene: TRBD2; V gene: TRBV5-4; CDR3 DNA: TGTGCCACCTTCTTATTTAGCGGGAGAGGTACCGGGGAGCTGTTTTTT; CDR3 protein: CATFLFSGRGTGELFF
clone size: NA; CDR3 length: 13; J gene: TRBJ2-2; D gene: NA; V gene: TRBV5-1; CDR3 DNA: TGCGCCAGCAGCCTCTTTCACACCGGGGAGCTGTTTTTT; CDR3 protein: CASSLFHTGELFF
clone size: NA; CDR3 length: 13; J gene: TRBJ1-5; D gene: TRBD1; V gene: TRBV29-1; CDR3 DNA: TGCAGCGCCGCTCAAGGGGGCACAGGGCCCCAGCATTTT; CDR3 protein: CSAAQGGTGPQHF
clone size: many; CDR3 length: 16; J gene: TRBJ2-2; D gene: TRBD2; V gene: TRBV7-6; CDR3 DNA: TGTGCCAGCAGCTTAGCGGGGCTAGCGGGATCCGGGGAGCTGTTTTTT; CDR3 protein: CASSLAGLAGSGELFF
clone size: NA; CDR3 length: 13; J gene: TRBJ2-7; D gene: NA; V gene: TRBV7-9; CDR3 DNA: TGTGCCAGCAGCCCCCCCCCCTCCTACGAGCAGTACTTC; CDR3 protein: CASSPPPSYEQYF
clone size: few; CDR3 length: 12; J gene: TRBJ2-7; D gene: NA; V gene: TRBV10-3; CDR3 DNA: TGTGCCATCAGCCCCACTGGCTACGAGCAGTACTTC; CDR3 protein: CAISPTGYEQYF
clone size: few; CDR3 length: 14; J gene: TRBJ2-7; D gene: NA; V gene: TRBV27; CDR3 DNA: TGTGCCAGCAGGTCAACTGGCTTCTCCTACGAGCAGTACTTC; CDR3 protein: CASRSTGFSYEQYF
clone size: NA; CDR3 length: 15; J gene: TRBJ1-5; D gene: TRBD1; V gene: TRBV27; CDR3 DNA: TGTGCCAGCAGCCGATTGAGGGGGCTGAATCAGCCCCAGCATTTT; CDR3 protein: CASSRLRGLNQPQHF
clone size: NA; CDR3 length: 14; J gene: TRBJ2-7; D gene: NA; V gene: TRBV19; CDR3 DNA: TGTGCCAGTAGTATAGATACGGCAGTCGGCGAGCAGTACTTC; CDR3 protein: CASSIDTAVGEQYF
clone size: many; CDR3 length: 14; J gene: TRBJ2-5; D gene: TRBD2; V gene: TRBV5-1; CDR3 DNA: TGCGCCAGCGCACTAGCGGGGGACCAAGAGACCCAGTACTTC; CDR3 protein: CASALAGDQETQYF
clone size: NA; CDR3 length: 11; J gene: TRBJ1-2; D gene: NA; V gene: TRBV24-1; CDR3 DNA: TGTGCCACCAGTGATTCCTATGGCTACACCTTC; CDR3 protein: CATSDSYGYTF
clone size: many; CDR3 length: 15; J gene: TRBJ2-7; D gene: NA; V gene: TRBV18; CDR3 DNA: TGTGCCAGCTCATCCGATGACGGGAGCCTGAGCGAGCAGTACTTC; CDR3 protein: CASSSDDGSLSEQYF
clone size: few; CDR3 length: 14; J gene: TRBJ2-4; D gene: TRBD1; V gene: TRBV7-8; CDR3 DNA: TGTGCCAGCAGCCCCCGAGACAGGGGAAACATTCAGTACTTC; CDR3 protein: CASSPRDRGNIQYF
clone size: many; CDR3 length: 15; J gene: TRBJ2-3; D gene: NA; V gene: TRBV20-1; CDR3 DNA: TGCAGTGCTAGAGATCGGGGGGCCCTCACAGATACGCAGTATTTT; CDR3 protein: CSARDRGALTDTQYF
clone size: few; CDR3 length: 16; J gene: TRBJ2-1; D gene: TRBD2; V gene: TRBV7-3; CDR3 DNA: TGTGCCAGCAGCTCCCCGGGACTAGCGGGAATAAATGAGCAGTTCTTC; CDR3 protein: CASSSPGLAGINEQFF
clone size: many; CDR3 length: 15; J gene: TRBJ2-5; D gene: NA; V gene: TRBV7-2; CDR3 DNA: TGTGCCAGCAGCTTAGGGGGCAGGTACCAAGAGACCCAGTACTTC; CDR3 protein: CASSLGGRYQETQYF
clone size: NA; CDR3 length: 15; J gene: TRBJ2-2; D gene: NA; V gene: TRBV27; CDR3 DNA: TGTGCCAGCACCAAGACTCCACTAGGATCCGGGGAGCTGTTTTTT; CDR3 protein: CASTKTPLGSGELFF
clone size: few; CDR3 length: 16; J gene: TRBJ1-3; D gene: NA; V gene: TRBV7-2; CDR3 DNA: TGTGCCAGCAGCTTAGTGGGGGGGGGTTTGGGAAACACCATATATTTT; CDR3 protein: CASSLVGGGLGNTIYF
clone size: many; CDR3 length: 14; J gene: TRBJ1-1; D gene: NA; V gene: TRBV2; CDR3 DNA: TGTGCCAGCAGTGAAGCTCGGGCCTTTGGGGAAGCTTTCTTT; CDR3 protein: CASSEARAFGEAFF
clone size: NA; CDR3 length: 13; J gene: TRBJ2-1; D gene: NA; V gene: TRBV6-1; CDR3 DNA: TGTGCCAGCAGTGCCCAGGCTGACAATGAGCAGTTCTTC; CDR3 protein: CASSAQADNEQFF
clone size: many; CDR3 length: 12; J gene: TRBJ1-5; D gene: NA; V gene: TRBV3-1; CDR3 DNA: TGTGCCAGCAGCCAAGATAATCAGCCCCAGCATTTT; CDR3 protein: CASSQDNQPQHF
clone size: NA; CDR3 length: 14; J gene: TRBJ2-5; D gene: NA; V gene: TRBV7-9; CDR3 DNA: TGTGCCAGCAGCCTCCAGTCGTACCAAGAGACCCAGTACTTC; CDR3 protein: CASSLQSYQETQYF